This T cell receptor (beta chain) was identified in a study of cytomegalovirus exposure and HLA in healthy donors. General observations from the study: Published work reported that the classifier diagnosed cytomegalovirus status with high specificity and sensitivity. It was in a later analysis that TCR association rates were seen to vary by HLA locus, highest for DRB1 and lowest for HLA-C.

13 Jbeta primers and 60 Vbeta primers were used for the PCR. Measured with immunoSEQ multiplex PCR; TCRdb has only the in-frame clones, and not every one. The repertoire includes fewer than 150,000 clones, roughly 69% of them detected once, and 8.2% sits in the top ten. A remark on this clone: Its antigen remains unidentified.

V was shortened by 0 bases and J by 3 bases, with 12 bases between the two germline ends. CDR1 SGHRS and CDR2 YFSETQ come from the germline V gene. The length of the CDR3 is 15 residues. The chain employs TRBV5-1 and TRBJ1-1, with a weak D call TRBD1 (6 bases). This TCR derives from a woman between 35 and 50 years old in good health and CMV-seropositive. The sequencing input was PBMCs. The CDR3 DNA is TGCGCCAGCAGCTTGGGAACAGGGTGGGACACTGAAGCTTTCTTT. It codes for CASSLGTGWDTEAFF.